This record covers a single T cell receptor beta chain. Its specificity is unknown. Profiled with immunoSEQ multiplex PCR; TCRdb holds only in-frame clones, not every one. The sample lists around 180,000 clones; 75% to 90% were seen once. CDR1 and CDR2 (germline): SGHDT, YYEEEE. Trimming removed 4 bases from V and 7 bases from J; junction bases left unmatched: 6. The length of the CDR3 is 15 residues. This record comes from a study of T cell responses to AZD1222 COVID-19 vaccine. Study-level information: Doses given second, at about 4 or about 12 weeks, were pooled.

General study points: At study baseline, merely a handful of AZD1222 recipients were seropositive. Two doses of AZD1222 preceded a rise in Spike-specific TCR breadth and depth. Regions 160-218 and 743-854 held dominance among vaccine-associated CD4 TCRs, which spanned spike.

The chain has TRBV5-6 and TRBJ1-5, with TRBD1 matching 12 bases. This clonotype was obtained from an adult in good health. Here the sequenced sample was peripheral blood, taken on day 0 of AZD1222 vaccination. CDR3 DNA: TGTGCCAGCAGCCAAGGGACAGGGGGCCGGCAGCCCCAGCATTTT. This encodes CASSQGTGGRQPQHF. Full variable domain (outside the CDR3, taken from reference TRBV5-6 and TRBJ1-5): DAGVTQSPTHLIKTRGQQVTLRCSPKSGHDTVSWYQQALGQGPQFIFQYYEEEERQRGNFPDRFSGHQFPNYSSELNVNALLLGDSALYLCASSQGTGGRQPQHFGDGTRLSIL.